The 22 T cell receptor beta chains presented below share a single source sample, sequenced in a study of vaccination and CD4 T cells after COVID-19. These receptors have no known antigen. The time point here: late sampling 161 to 241 days after vaccination in three convalescent patients. Treatment described: approximately nine-day PBMC culture with coronavirus spike peptide pools or control peptides (ViraFEST assay). With the Oncomine TCR Beta short-read assay, DNA from cultured CD4+ T cells was sequenced. One entry per CDR3 protein results from TCRdb running MiXCR on the PCR reads. The sample records fewer than 20,000 distinct CDR3 sequences, 44% being singletons. Here the sequenced sample was CD4+ T cells from blood, cultured in vitro, taken about 7 months after SARS-CoV-2 vaccination. The receptors shown here come from a human donor who had recovered from COVID-19.

This clonotype was picked up a small number of times. The chain is built from TRBV6-1 and TRBJ2-1, with 12 nucleotides matching TRBD2. With V trimmed by 7 bases and J by 7 bases, 5 bases remained unmatched. Looked up from germline, CDR1 is MNHNS and CDR2 is SASEGT. The CDR3 is 14 amino acids. CDR3 nucleotide sequence: TGTGCCAGCACTTCTGGACTAGCGGGGAATGAGCAGTTCTTC. This codes for CASTSGLAGNEQFF.

J is TRBJ2-3 and V is TRBV7-9; D is ambiguous. Germline-derived CDR1 and CDR2 are SEHNR and FQNEAQ (reference sequence). The CDR3 consists of 13 residues. V dropped 7 bases and J dropped 0 bases, with 8 bases sitting between them. The CDR3 loop is CASTVASTDTQYF. CDR3 coding DNA: TGTGCCAGCACCGTCGCGAGCACAGATACGCAGTATTTT. The variable domain in full, with the rest retrieved from reference TRBV7-9 and TRBJ2-3, is DTGVSQNPRHKITKRGQNVTFRCDPISEHNRLYWYRQTLGQGPEFLTYFQNEAQLEKSRLLSDRFSAERPKGSFSTLEIQRTEQGDSAMYLCASTVASTDTQYFGPGTRLTVL.

In its sample, this clonotype was seen once. This chain connects TRBV5-4 to TRBJ2-7, with 8 bases lining up with TRBD1. This CDR3 is 15 amino acids long. Germline loops: CDR1 SGHNT, CDR2 YYREEE (reference sequence). Trimming removed 4 bases from V and 3 bases from J; junction bases left unmatched: 9. CDR3 nucleotide sequence: TGTGCCAGCAGCCCGGACAGGGTAGACAGCTACGAGCAGTACTTC. Protein product: CASSPDRVDSYEQYF.

CDR3 coding DNA: TGTGCCACCAGTGAAATCGGAGCAGGGACCCAAGAGACCCAGTACTTC. It yields the protein CATSEIGAGTQETQYF. The rearrangement joins TRBV24-1 to TRBJ2-5; either TRBD1 or TRBD2 may fit D (5 bases each). The CDR3 totals 16 residues. V dropped 4 bases and J dropped 1 base, with 15 bases sitting between them. CDR1 is KGHDR and CDR2 is SFDVKD in the germline V gene.

The chain is built from TRBV18 and TRBJ2-5; TRBD2 matches 9 bases. J lost 4 bases, V lost 0 bases, and 0 bases had no gene match. CDR1 is KGHSH and CDR2 is LQKENI in the germline V gene. This CDR3 spans 14 amino acids. The CDR3 nucleotides are TGTGCCAGCTCACCACCAGCGGGGGGAGAGACCCAGTACTTC. It codes for CASSPPAGGETQYF.

The rearrangement links TRBV20-1 to TRBJ1-1, with D possibly matching TRBD1 (6 bases). Trimming pared 0 bases from V and 4 bases from J, leaving 24 bases between. The CDR3 spans 18 residues. Germline V CDR1 and CDR2: DFQATT, SNEGSKA (reference sequence). The CDR3: CSARDPRVSRGGGTEAFF. In DNA, the CDR3 is TGCAGTGCTAGAGATCCTAGGGTATCGAGGGGGGGAGGCACTGAAGCTTTCTTT.

The gene calls are TRBV12-3 or TRBV12-4 and TRBJ1-2, with D unclear. Trimming took off 6 bases at V and 3 bases at J, with 11 bases between the two ends. The CDR3 consists of 13 residues. The CDR3 here is CASRLRTDYGYTF. CDR3 DNA: TGTGCCAGCAGATTACGGACGGACTATGGCTACACCTTC.

The chain has TRBV7-2 and TRBJ1-2, with D unclear. Looked up from germline, CDR1 is SGHTA and CDR2 is FQGNSA. V dropped 0 bases and J dropped 2 bases, with 7 bases sitting between them. CDR3 length: 14 residues. The CDR3 DNA is TGTGCCAGCAGCTTAGCGGGCGGGAACTATGGCTACACCTTC. It codes for CASSLAGGNYGYTF.

The rearrangement joins TRBV20-1 to TRBJ2-3, with D perhaps matching TRBD2 (6 bases). Trimming removed 5 bases at V and 0 bases at J, with 12 bases between. This CDR3 is 14 amino acids long. Germline V gene sequence: CDR1 DFQATT, CDR2 SNEGSKA (reference sequence). CDR3 loop: CSASGLLSTDTQYF. The CDR3 DNA reads TGCAGTGCTTCGGGACTTTTGAGCACAGATACGCAGTATTTT.

The V and J genes are TRBV4-1 and TRBJ2-7; the match to TRBD2 covers 7 bases. The CDR3 contains 14 residues. The germline gives CDR1 MGHRA, CDR2 YSYEKL. The V and J ends lost 2 bases and 6 bases, in that order; junction bases with no gene match: 7. The CDR3 reads CASSQQRDSLEQYF. CDR3 bases: TGCGCCAGCAGCCAACAGCGGGACTCACTCGAGCAGTACTTC.

A few counts support this clonotype. The CDR3 DNA reads as TGTGCCAGCAGACTGGGACAGGGGACCTACGAGCAGTACTTC. Translating gives CASRLGQGTYEQYF. The rearrangement joins TRBV6-1 to TRBJ2-7, with TRBD1 matching 10 bases. Germline values: CDR1 MNHNS, CDR2 SASEGT. The CDR3 runs to 14 residues. Trimming cost V 6 bases and J 2 bases; bases outside gene matches: 4.

The genes are TRBV27 and TRBJ1-2; no reliable D call. The germline V gene has CDR1 MNHEY and CDR2 SMNVEV (reference sequence). V was shortened by 3 bases and J by 8 bases, with 13 bases between the two germline ends. The CDR3 has 13 residues. This chain's CDR3 is CASSFRAGRGYTF. CDR3 coding DNA: TGTGCCAGCAGTTTTAGGGCCGGCCGGGGCTACACCTTC.

This chain joins TRBV27 and TRBJ1-6; D is perhaps TRBD1 (5 bases). Per the germline V gene, CDR1 is MNHEY and CDR2 is SMNVEV (reference sequence). CDR3 length: 13 amino acids. With 6 bases removed from V and 9 bases from J, the gap between germline ends came to 12 bases. The CDR3 region has the DNA TGTGCCAGCAGGGACACTTGGGGTTCACCCCTCCACTTT. Its protein is CASRDTWGSPLHF.

V usage is TRBV6-1 and J usage is TRBJ2-7; D unclear. CDR1 and CDR2 (germline): MNHNS, SASEGT. V dropped 1 base and J dropped 3 bases, with 7 bases sitting between them. This CDR3 comprises 13 residues. CDR3 in DNA: TGTGCCAGCAGTGAAGGGGTTTACTACGAGCAGTACTTC. This gives the protein CASSEGVYYEQYF.

The CDR3 sequence is CASTQAGDDTEAFF. The CDR3 nucleotides read TGTGCCAGCACCCAGGCGGGGGATGACACTGAAGCTTTCTTT. This chain joins TRBV6-1 and TRBJ1-1, with D possibly being TRBD1 (5 bases). Germline V gene lookup returns CDR1 MNHNS and CDR2 SASEGT. Trimming cost V 7 bases and J 3 bases, with 15 bases left between them. This CDR3 comprises 14 residues.

CDR3 nucleotides: TGTGCCACCAGCATGGGGAGGGTCGCAATGAGGGAGTTCTTC. Its protein is CATSMGRVAMREFF. The chain recombines TRBV15 with TRBJ2-1, with TRBD2 matching 7 bases. The CDR3 extends over 14 amino acids. V was clipped by 4 bases and J by 14 bases; unmatched bases: 14. CDR1 is LNHNV and CDR2 is YYDKDF in the germline V gene (reference sequence).

This clonotype was counted between two and nine times. The rearrangement joins TRBV20-1 to TRBJ1-6; D uncertain. Germline V gene data show CDR1 as DFQATT and CDR2 as SNEGSKA (reference sequence). This CDR3 is built from 16 residues. V lost 6 bases, J lost 0 bases, and 15 bases lay in between. In DNA, the CDR3 is TGCAGTGCCCAGAACCCTCAGAGCTCCTATAATTCACCCCTCCACTTT. This sequence encodes CSAQNPQSSYNSPLHF.

The V call is TRBV5-5, the J call TRBJ2-7, with D tentatively TRBD1 (6 bases). CDR1 and CDR2 (germline): SGHKS, YYEKEE (reference sequence). Trimming removed 0 bases from V and 2 bases from J, with 9 bases in between. The CDR3 has 14 residues. In DNA form, the CDR3 reads TGTGCCAGCAGCTTGGCTCAGGGGCCCTACGAGCAGTACTTC. Its translation: CASSLAQGPYEQYF.

There are a few counts of this clonotype. J is TRBJ2-3 and V is TRBV20-1, with no clear D. Germline assignment: CDR1 DFQATT and CDR2 SNEGSKA (reference sequence). V lost 6 bases and J lost 4, with 17 bases in between. The CDR3 sequence is 14 residues long. The CDR3 DNA sequence: TGCAGTGCCAATAATCCCCTGGGCCCAGATACGCAGTATTTT. Translating it yields CSANNPLGPDTQYF.

This clonotype is termed medium-sized. This chain joins TRBV6-1 and TRBJ2-5; D is uncertain. CDR3 length equals 13 residues. Between the trimmed V and J ends, which lost 1 base and 6 bases, there was a span of 9 bases. The germline CDR1 and CDR2 sequences are MNHNS and SASEGT. DNA of the CDR3: TGTGCCAGCAGTGAAGGTCGGTGGCAGACCCAGTACTTC. Protein sequence: CASSEGRWQTQYF.

In DNA form, the CDR3 reads TGTGCCAGCAAAGGACAGGGGGAAGGTGGCTACACCTTC. Its translation is CASKGQGEGGYTF. V is TRBV2 and J is TRBJ1-2, with 10 positions matching TRBD1. This CDR3 comprises 13 residues. V lost 7 bases and J lost 7; bases outside the gene matches: 6. Looked up from germline, CDR1 is SNHLY and CDR2 is FYNNEI.

The gene calls are TRBV5-4 and TRBJ1-1; D gene ambiguous. The V end was cut by 0 bases, the J end by 0 bases, with 18 bases between. Germline CDR1 reads SGHNT; CDR2 reads YYREEE (reference sequence). This CDR3 has 18 amino acids. DNA for the CDR3: TGTGCCAGCAGCTTGGGGGGAGGGAGGTCGCTAATGAACACTGAAGCTTTCTTT. Translating it yields CASSLGGGRSLMNTEAFF.